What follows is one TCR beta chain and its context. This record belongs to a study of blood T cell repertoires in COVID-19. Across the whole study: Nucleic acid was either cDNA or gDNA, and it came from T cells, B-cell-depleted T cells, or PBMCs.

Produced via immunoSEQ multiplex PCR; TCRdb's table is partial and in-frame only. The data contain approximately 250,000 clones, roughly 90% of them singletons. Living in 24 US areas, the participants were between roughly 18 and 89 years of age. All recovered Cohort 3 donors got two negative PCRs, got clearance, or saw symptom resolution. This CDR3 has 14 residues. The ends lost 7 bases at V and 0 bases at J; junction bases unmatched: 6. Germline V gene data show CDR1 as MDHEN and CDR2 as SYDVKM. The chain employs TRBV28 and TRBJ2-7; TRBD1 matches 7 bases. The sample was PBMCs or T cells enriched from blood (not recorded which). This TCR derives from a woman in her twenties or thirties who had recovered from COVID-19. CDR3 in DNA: TGTGCCAGCAATTATCGGGACAGCTCCTACGAGCAGTACTTC. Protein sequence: CASNYRDSSYEQYF.